One and the same sample provided the 21 T cell receptor beta chains below, sequenced in a study of shared clonotypes between healthy human individuals. Generated by immunoSEQ multiplex PCR, the TCRdb table keeps only in-frame clones and is missing some. The profile shows about 530,000 clones, 90% to 96% of them singletons. Material for sequencing was naive CD4+ T cells sorted from blood. Described subset: CD45RA+ positively selected. The receptors were gathered from a woman in her thirties in good health.

The chain uses TRBV29-1 and TRBJ1-1, with D tentatively TRBD1 (6 bases). The V end lost 7 bases, the J end lost 4 bases, and 13 bases lay between the germline ends. The CDR3 covers 12 residues. The germline V gene has CDR1 SQVTM and CDR2 ANQGSEA. The CDR3 region has the DNA TGCAGCGCCCACACAGGGAGCACTGAAGCTTTCTTT. It encodes CSAHTGSTEAFF.

This chain uses TRBV28 with TRBJ2-2, with 8 bases identical to TRBD2. Trimming at V came to 6 bases and at J to 6 bases, leaving 12 bases not matched to a gene. This CDR3 contains 16 residues. Germline-derived CDR1 and CDR2 are MDHEN and SYDVKM. CDR3 in amino acids: CASSPLRTSRAGELFF. CDR3 coding DNA: TGTGCCAGCAGCCCCCTACGGACTAGCCGGGCCGGGGAGCTGTTTTTT.

This clone was detected once. The same CDR3 also results from other DNA sequences found in this sample. The rearrangement uses TRBV5-1 and TRBJ2-2; D is ambiguous. The length of the CDR3 is 13 residues. The germline CDR1 and CDR2 sequences are SGHRS and YFSETQ. Trimming left V 0 bases short and J 6 bases short, with 6 bases between. CDR3 sequence reads: CASSLEGSGELFF. CDR3 DNA: TGCGCCAGCAGCTTGGAAGGGTCCGGGGAGCTGTTTTTT.

The V gene is TRBV6-5, the J gene TRBJ1-5, with 8 bases lining up with TRBD1. The V gene end was trimmed by 4 bases and the J gene end by 7 bases; junction bases not matched to a gene: 6. The CDR3 totals 14 residues. From germline, CDR1 is MNHEY and CDR2 SVGAGI. CDR3 sequence (DNA): TGTGCCAGCAGTTCCTCCGCAGGGGGCCAGCCCCAGCATTTT. Protein sequence: CASSSSAGGQPQHF.

The J gene is TRBJ1-1, the V gene TRBV2; 11 nucleotides match TRBD1. The CDR3 covers 14 residues. The germline gives CDR1 SNHLY, CDR2 FYNNEI. The J segment lost 5 bases and the V segment lost 6 bases, leaving 5 bases of the junction unmatched. As DNA, the CDR3 is TGTGCCAGCAGACAGGGACAGGGGGGGACTGAAGCTTTCTTT. It codes for CASRQGQGGTEAFF.

In the case of this clone: Additional DNA sequences in this sample encode the identical CDR3. The rearrangement uses TRBV28 and TRBJ2-7, with unresolved D. The CDR3 covers 15 residues. V lost 4 bases and J 0 bases, leaving 13 bases between the germline ends. CDR1 is MDHEN and CDR2 is SYDVKM in the germline V gene. CDR3 in amino acids: CASSYSGTSSYEQYF. The CDR3 DNA is TGTGCCAGCAGTTACTCGGGCACGAGCTCCTACGAGCAGTACTTC.

This clone has a single count. CDR3 in amino acids: CASSQPRAEAFF. Here the CDR3 DNA reads TGTGCCAGCAGCCAACCCCGGGCTGAAGCTTTCTTT. The rearrangement joins TRBV28 to TRBJ1-1; D ambiguous. The CDR3 sequence is 12 residues long. Trimming removed 6 bases from V and 6 bases from J, with 11 bases in between. Germline values: CDR1 MDHEN, CDR2 SYDVKM.

The J gene is TRBJ2-5, the V gene TRBV5-1; TRBD1 matches at 8 bases. The CDR3 loop spans 14 amino acids. The germline V gene has CDR1 SGHRS and CDR2 YFSETQ. Trimming at V came to 6 bases and at J to 2 bases, leaving 6 bases not matched to a gene. This chain's CDR3 is CASTRQGRQETQYF. CDR3 in DNA: TGCGCCAGCACCCGACAGGGGCGGCAAGAGACCCAGTACTTC. Combining the CDR3 with reference TRBV5-1 and TRBJ2-5 gives the whole variable domain KAGVTQTPRYLIKTRGQQVTLSCSPISGHRSVSWYQQTPGQGLQFLFEYFSETQRNKGNFPGRFSGRQFSNSRSEMNVSTLELGDSALYLCASTRQGRQETQYFGPGTRLLVL.

The J gene is TRBJ2-7, the V gene TRBV19, with D unresolved. The CDR3 spans 17 residues. Germline values: CDR1 LNHDA, CDR2 SQIVND (reference sequence). V was shortened by 0 bases and J by 0 bases, with 15 bases between the two germline ends. The CDR3: CASSIEWARRPSYEQYF. DNA for the CDR3: TGTGCCAGTAGTATAGAATGGGCCAGAAGACCCTCCTACGAGCAGTACTTC. Using reference TRBV19 and TRBJ2-7 for the parts outside the CDR3, the full variable domain is DGGITQSPKYLFRKEGQNVTLSCEQNLNHDAMYWYRQDPGQGLRLIYYSQIVNDFQKGDIAEGYSVSREKKESFPLTVTSAQKNPTAFYLCASSIEWARRPSYEQYFGPGTRLTVT.

The gene calls are TRBV19 and TRBJ2-1, with a weak D call TRBD2 (5 bases). The V gene lost 1 base and the J gene lost 7 bases, with 14 bases spanning the gap. The CDR3 has 15 amino acids. Per the germline V gene, CDR1 is LNHDA and CDR2 is SQIVND (reference sequence). CDR3 bases: TGTGCCAGTAGTATAGTCGGAGGTACGGATAATGAGCAGTTCTTC. It is translated as CASSIVGGTDNEQFF.

The chain uses TRBV18 and TRBJ2-7, with TRBD2 matching 8 bases. J lost 8 bases, V lost 2 bases, and 8 bases had no gene match. The CDR3 runs 14 residues. CDR1 KGHSH and CDR2 LQKENI come from the germline V gene. CDR3 DNA: TGTGCCAGCTCACCAAAGACGGGGGGGCATCAGCAGTACTTC. It translates to CASSPKTGGHQQYF.

The V and J genes are TRBV27 and TRBJ2-2, with 7 bases lining up with TRBD1. The V segment lost 3 bases and the J segment 3 bases; nucleotides outside the gene matches: 7. CDR1 is MNHEY and CDR2 is SMNVEV in the germline V gene (reference sequence). This CDR3 contains 16 residues. The CDR3 DNA reads TGTGCCAGCAGTTTGTCGAGGGGGCTAGACACCGGGGAGCTGTTTTTT. Amino acids: CASSLSRGLDTGELFF.

A few counts support this clone. This rearrangement joins TRBV19 to TRBJ1-5; perhaps TRBD1 as D (5 bases). V lost 7 bases to trimming and J lost 0 bases, with 13 bases between them. Germline lookup yields CDR1 LNHDA and CDR2 SQIVND (reference sequence). The CDR3 is 15 residues long. CDR3 DNA: TGTGCCAGTACCAAGGCCGGGGGTAGCAATCAGCCCCAGCATTTT. Translated, it gives CASTKAGGSNQPQHF.

This sequence joins TRBV5-1 and TRBJ2-1; TRBD2 matches 7 bases. Germline lookup yields CDR1 SGHRS and CDR2 YFSETQ. The CDR3 is 13 amino acids. Losses at the gene ends were 0 bases for V and 10 bases for J; bases not matched to a gene: 4. DNA for the CDR3: TGCGCCAGCAGCTTGGGGCGGGAGAACGAGCAGTTCTTC. Protein sequence: CASSLGRENEQFF.

The chain couples TRBV25-1 to TRBJ2-3, with D possibly TRBD2 on 6 matching bases. CDR1 and CDR2 (germline): MGHDK, SYGVNS. The CDR3 sequence is 12 residues long. Trimming stripped 4 bases from V and 5 bases from J, with 7 bases between. The chain's CDR3 is CASSVSGDTQYF. The CDR3 DNA follows: TGTGCCAGCAGTGTTAGCGGAGATACGCAGTATTTT.

The chain links TRBV28 to TRBJ2-7, with TRBD1 matching over 7 bases. The length of the CDR3 is 14 residues. J gave up 2 bases and V 4 bases, and 5 bases lay outside the gene matches. Germline V gene data show CDR1 as MDHEN and CDR2 as SYDVKM. CDR3 loop: CASSSGTETYEQYF. Written as DNA, the CDR3 is TGTGCCAGCAGTTCCGGGACAGAGACCTACGAGCAGTACTTC.

V gene TRBV28 combines with J gene TRBJ2-7, with 12 bases that match TRBD1. Looked up from germline, CDR1 is MDHEN and CDR2 is SYDVKM. After removal of 4 bases from V and 7 bases from J, the junction contained 5 bases not matched to a gene. The CDR3 extends over 14 amino acids. CDR3 in amino acids: CASSSGQGAWEQYF. CDR3 nucleotides: TGTGCCAGCAGTTCGGGACAGGGGGCTTGGGAGCAGTACTTC.

The V call is TRBV10-3, the J call TRBJ2-1; perhaps TRBD2 as D (5 bases). Trimming removed 0 bases at V and 9 bases at J, with 15 bases between. Germline V lookup: CDR1 ENHRY, CDR2 SYGVKD. The CDR3 is 15 residues long. In DNA, the CDR3 is TGTGCCATCAGTGAGTCGACTCGTGGACTGCCTGAGCAGTTCTTC. Residues: CAISESTRGLPEQFF.

The chain recombines TRBV6-1 with TRBJ1-1; maybe TRBD1 (5 bases). The CDR3 is 14 amino acids. Trimming shortened V by 0 bases and J by 3 bases, and 8 bases separated the two germline ends. Germline CDR1 and CDR2: MNHNS and SASEGT. CDR3 sequence (DNA): TGTGCCAGCAGTGAAGCCTTCAGGGACACTGAAGCTTTCTTT. It specifies CASSEAFRDTEAFF.

For the CDR3, the DNA is TGCGCCAGCAGCCTCCGGGCTAGCGGGGAAGCTAGCACAGATACGCAGTATTTT. This sequence encodes CASSLRASGEASTDTQYF. V is TRBV5-1 and J is TRBJ2-3; 9 positions match TRBD2. From germline, CDR1 is SGHRS and CDR2 YFSETQ. The CDR3 loop spans 18 amino acids. V gave up 4 bases and J gave up 0 bases; unmatched junction bases: 12.

This chain links TRBV27 with TRBJ2-7, with D perhaps TRBD1 (5 bases). The CDR3 has 15 residues. Germline V lookup: CDR1 MNHEY, CDR2 SMNVEV (reference sequence). The germline V and J ends were trimmed by 4 bases and 0 bases, with 13 bases remaining between them. The chain's CDR3 is CASSSLGADSYEQYF. CDR3 DNA: TGTGCCAGCAGTTCACTTGGGGCAGACTCCTACGAGCAGTACTTC.